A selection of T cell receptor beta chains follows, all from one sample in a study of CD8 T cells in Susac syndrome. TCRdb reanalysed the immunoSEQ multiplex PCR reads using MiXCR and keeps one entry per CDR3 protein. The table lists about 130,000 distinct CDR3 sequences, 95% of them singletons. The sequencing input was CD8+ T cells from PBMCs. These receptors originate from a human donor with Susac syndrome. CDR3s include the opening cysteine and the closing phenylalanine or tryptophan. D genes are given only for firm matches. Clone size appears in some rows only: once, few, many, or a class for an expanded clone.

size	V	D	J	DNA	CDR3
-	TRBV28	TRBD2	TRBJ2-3	TGTGCCAGCAGTCCCCGGACTAGCGGGAGGGGAGATACGCAGTATTTT	CASSPRTSGRGDTQYF
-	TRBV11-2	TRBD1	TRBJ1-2	TGTACTTCCGGACAGGGGCTTCACGGCTACACCTTC	CTSGQGLHGYTF
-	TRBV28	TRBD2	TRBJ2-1	TGTGCCAGCATCCCTAGCGGGAGCTGGGGCAATGAGCAGTTCTTC	CASIPSGSWGNEQFF
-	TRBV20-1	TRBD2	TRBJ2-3	TGCAGTGCTAGAGGAACCGGACTAGCGGGAGGCCCCACAGATACGCAGTATTTT	CSARGTGLAGGPTDTQYF
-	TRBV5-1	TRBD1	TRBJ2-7	TGCGCCAGCAGCTTGGGACAGGGGTTGTCCTACGAGCAGTACTTC	CASSLGQGLSYEQYF
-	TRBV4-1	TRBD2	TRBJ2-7	TGCGCCAGCAGCATCTTAGCGGGAACGGCGTACGAGCAGTACTTC	CASSILAGTAYEQYF
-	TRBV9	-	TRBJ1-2	TGTGCCAGCAGCGCCCGGGGGGAAGGAATATATGGCTACACCTTC	CASSARGEGIYGYTF
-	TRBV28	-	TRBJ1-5	TGTGCCAGCAGCGACAGGCCCAATCAGCCCCAGCATTTT	CASSDRPNQPQHF
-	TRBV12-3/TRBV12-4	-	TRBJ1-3	TGTGCCAGCAGTTTACACATATCTGGAAACACCATATATTTT	CASSLHISGNTIYF
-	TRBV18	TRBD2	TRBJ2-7	TGTGCCAGCTCACCACGGGGACTAGCGGGAGAAAGCGAGCAGTACTTC	CASSPRGLAGESEQYF
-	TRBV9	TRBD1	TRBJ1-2	TGTGCCAGCAGCGTAACAGGGGTCCAGGGAAATGGAGGCTACACCTTC	CASSVTGVQGNGGYTF
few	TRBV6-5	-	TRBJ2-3	TGTGCCAGCAGTTACTCCGGCGGAGGCACAGATACGCAGTATTTT	CASSYSGGGTDTQYF
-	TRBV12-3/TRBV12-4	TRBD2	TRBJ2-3	TGTGCCAGTTCCCGGGTAGGGCCTAGCGGGAGTTGGGATACGCAGTATTTT	CASSRVGPSGSWDTQYF
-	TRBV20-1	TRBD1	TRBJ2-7	TGCAGTGCTAACACGGGACAGGGCCCCTACGAGCAGTACTTC	CSANTGQGPYEQYF
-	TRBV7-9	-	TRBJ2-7	TGTGCCAGCAGCTCAAGTCCCGTCCTTGTGGGGAACTACGAGCAGTACTTC	CASSSSPVLVGNYEQYF
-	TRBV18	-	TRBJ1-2	TGTGCCAGCTCACCAAAAGAACCCCCGGGCTATGGCTACACCTTC	CASSPKEPPGYGYTF
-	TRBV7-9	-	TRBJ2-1	TGTGCCAGCAGCTTAGCGTTGGTAGAGAGCTCCTACAATGAGCAGTTCTTC	CASSLALVESSYNEQFF
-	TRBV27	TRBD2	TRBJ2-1	TGTGCCAGCAGTTTGGGGGGAGGGGACAATGAGCAGTTCTTC	CASSLGGGDNEQFF
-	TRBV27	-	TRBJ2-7	TGTGCCAGCAGTTTTTCCTGGGGCTACGAGCAGTACTTC	CASSFSWGYEQYF
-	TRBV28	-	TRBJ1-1	TGTGCCAGCAGTTACGACAGACGCATGAACACTGAAGCTTTCTTT	CASSYDRRMNTEAFF
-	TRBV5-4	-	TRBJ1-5	TGTGCCAGCAGCTTTGGGGGGGCCAATCAGCCCCAGCATTTT	CASSFGGANQPQHF
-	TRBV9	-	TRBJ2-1	TGTGCCAGCAGCGTAGGGGGGTATGAGCAGTTCTTC	CASSVGGYEQFF
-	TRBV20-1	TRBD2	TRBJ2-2	TGCAGTGCCCTGGGAGCGGGAGTTGGAGGCACCGGGGAGCTGTTTTTT	CSALGAGVGGTGELFF
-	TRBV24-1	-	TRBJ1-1	TGTGCCACCAGGGACGATGGCACTGAAGCTTTCTTT	CATRDDGTEAFF
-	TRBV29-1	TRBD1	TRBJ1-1	TGCAGCGCCCCCAGACAGGGGGGTGGCACTGAAGCTTTCTTT	CSAPRQGGGTEAFF
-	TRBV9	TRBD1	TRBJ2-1	TGTGCCAGCAGCGGGACAGGGGGCTGGCCGAAGTTCTTC	CASSGTGGWPKFF
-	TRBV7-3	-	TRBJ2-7	TGTGCCAGCAGCCCAACGGGCGGGACCTACGAGCAGTACTTC	CASSPTGGTYEQYF
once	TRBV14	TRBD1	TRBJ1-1	TGTGCCAGCAGCCAAGATCAGAAGGGGGCGATCACTGAAGCTTTCTTT	CASSQDQKGAITEAFF
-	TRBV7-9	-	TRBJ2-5	TGTGCCAGCAGCGACCGGGACATAGCCCCAGAGACCCAGTACTTC	CASSDRDIAPETQYF
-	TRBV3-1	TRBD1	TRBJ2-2	TGTGCCAGCAGCCACGAGACAGGGCCGAGGCCTGTCGGGGAGCTGTTTTTT	CASSHETGPRPVGELFF
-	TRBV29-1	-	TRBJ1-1	TGCAGCGTGAACAGGGATAAGAACACTGAAGCTTTCTTT	CSVNRDKNTEAFF
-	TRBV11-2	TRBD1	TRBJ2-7	TGTGCCAGCAGCTCAACTAAGGGACAGAGCTCCTACGAGCAGTACTTC	CASSSTKGQSSYEQYF
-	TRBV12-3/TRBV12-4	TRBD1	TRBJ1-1	TGTGCCAGCAGTTTAACAGGGGCGGCCACTGAAGCTTTCTTT	CASSLTGAATEAFF
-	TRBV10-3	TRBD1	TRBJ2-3	TGTGCCATCAGTGAGCTCGGGACAGGGGCAGATACGCAGTATTTT	CAISELGTGADTQYF
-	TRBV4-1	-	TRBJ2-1	TGCGCCAGCAGCCAAGTTACGTTCCCTGGCGGCCGCAATGAGCAGTTCTTC	CASSQVTFPGGRNEQFF
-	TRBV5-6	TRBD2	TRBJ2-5	TGTGCCAGCAGCCCCCGACTAGCGGAGACCCAGTACTTC	CASSPRLAETQYF
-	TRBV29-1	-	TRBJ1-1	TGCAGCGTTGGCAGGGGAGCTCGGGGAGCTTTCTTT	CSVGRGARGAFF
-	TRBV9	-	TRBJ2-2	TGTGCCAGCAGCGTAGACCCCACCGGGGAGCTGTTTTTT	CASSVDPTGELFF